The clone carrying this TCR beta chain appeared many times. The antigen remains undetermined. The record originates from a study of CD8 T cells in ankylosing spondylitis. Findings of the study overall: Apparently characteristic of ankylosing spondylitis blood was a TCR beta motif (about eight highly homologous variants). Reports of some motif variants in reactive arthritis synovial fluid and blood predate this one. With a CD8+ phenotype, disease-linked clones were relatively rare in peripheral blood. Reports say disease-linked clones showed up significantly more in matched ankylosing spondylitis synovial fluid.

MiXCR, run by TCRdb on the 5' RACE reads, gives a single entry per CDR3 protein. Of 450,000 to 550,000 distinct CDR3 sequences detected, approximately 5.3% appear once; the ten largest clones hold around 3.6%. The CDR3 loop spans 15 amino acids. Per germline, CDR1 DFQATT and CDR2 SNEGSKA (reference sequence). The V end lost 6 bases, the J end lost 0 bases, and 15 bases lay between the germline ends. The sequencing input was blood, either unsorted or a sorted T cell fraction (not recorded which). This TCR was recovered from a male donor with ankylosing spondylitis. This chain uses TRBV20-1 with TRBJ2-1, with D possibly being TRBD1 (6 bases). In nucleotides, the CDR3 is TGCAGTGCCCTAACAGGGAAAGGCTCCTACAATGAGCAGTTCTTC. It encodes CSALTGKGSYNEQFF.